The clone carrying this T cell receptor beta chain was seen only a few times. The antigen remains unidentified. The data originate from a study of cytomegalovirus exposure and HLA in healthy donors. Turning to the study itself: The Caucasian-associated ancestry cluster contained about 80% of the 398 genotyped donors.

PCR employed 60 Vbeta and 13 Jbeta primers. Original methodology: Around 12 million of 65 million to 95 million unique TCR beta chains were shared, per a later count. TCRdb's copy holds only in-frame clones and misses some; the assay was immunoSEQ multiplex PCR. The V and J calls and the clone size are those of that table, but D and trimming were determined from the DNA. Found here are some 180,000 clones, roughly 85% of them singletons; the top ten hold 2.3%. Study-wide results and caveats: Most subjects' HLA-A and HLA-B alleles were reportedly predicted from TCR beta sequences. Roughly uniform depth of sequencing across donors was assumed in presence/absence analyses.

J was trimmed by 3 bases and V by 5 bases; bases with no gene match: 12. Germline CDR1 reads MNHNY; CDR2 reads SVGAGI (reference sequence). CDR3 length: 16 residues. The source of this sequence is a woman aged 50 to 60 in good health and CMV-seronegative. Sequencing was performed on PBMCs. The rearrangement joins TRBV6-6 to TRBJ2-5, with 7 bases aligning to TRBD2. The CDR3 sequence: CASSGRDYKSEETQYF. Written as DNA, the CDR3 is TGTGCCAGCAGTGGCCGGGACTATAAGTCCGAAGAGACCCAGTACTTC.